This T cell receptor beta chain came from a study of T cell responses to AZD1222 COVID-19 vaccine. From germline, CDR1 is MDHEN and CDR2 SYDVKM. There are 15 residues in the CDR3. V gave up 5 bases and J gave up 3 bases; unmatched junction bases: 7. This table comes from immunoSEQ multiplex PCR, and its TCRdb copy is limited to in-frame clones, with some not included. The sample has about 120,000 clones; 75% to 90% are singletons. This receptor was taken from an adult in good health. This material consisted of peripheral blood, taken on day 0 of AZD1222 vaccination. The V call is TRBV28, the J call TRBJ2-1; 7 bases map to TRBD2. CDR3 sequence (DNA): TGTGCCAGCAGTCCTAGCGGTTGGGACTACAATGAGCAGTTCTTC. Its translation: CASSPSGWDYNEQFF. Full variable domain (missing parts from reference TRBV28 and TRBJ2-1): DVKVTQSSRYLVKRTGEKVFLECVQDMDHENMFWYRQDPGLGLRLIYFSYDVKMKEKGDIPEGYSVSREKKERFSLILESASTNQTSMYLCASSPSGWDYNEQFFGPGTRLTVL.